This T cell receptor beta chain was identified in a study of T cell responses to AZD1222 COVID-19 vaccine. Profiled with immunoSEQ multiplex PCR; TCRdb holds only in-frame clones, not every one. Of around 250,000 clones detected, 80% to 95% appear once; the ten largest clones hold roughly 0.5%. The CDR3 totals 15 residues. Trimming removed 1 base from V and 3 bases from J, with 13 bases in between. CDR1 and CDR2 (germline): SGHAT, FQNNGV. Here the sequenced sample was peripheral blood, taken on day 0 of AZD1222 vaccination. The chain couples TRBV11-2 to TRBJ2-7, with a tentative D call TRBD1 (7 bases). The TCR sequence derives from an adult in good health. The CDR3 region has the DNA TGTGCCAGCAGCTTAGCTTTCAGGGGGGACTACGAGCAGTACTTC. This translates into CASSLAFRGDYEQYF.